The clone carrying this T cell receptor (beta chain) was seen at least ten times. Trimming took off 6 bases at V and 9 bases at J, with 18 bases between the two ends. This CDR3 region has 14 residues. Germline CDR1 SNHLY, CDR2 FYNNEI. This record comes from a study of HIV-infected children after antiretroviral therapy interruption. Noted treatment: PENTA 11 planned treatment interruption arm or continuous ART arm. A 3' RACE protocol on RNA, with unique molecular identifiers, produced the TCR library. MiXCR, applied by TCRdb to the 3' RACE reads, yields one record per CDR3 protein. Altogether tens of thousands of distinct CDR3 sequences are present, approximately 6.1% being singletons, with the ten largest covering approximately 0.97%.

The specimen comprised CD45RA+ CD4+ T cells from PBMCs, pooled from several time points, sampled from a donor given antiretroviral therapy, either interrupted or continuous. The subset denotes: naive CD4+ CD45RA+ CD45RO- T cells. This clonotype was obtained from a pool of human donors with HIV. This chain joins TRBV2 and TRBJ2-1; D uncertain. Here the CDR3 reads CASSLDWVYAEQFF. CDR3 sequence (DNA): TGTGCCAGCAGCCTAGACTGGGTCTATGCTGAGCAGTTCTTC.